This TCR beta chain emerged from a study of blood T cell repertoires in COVID-19. The wider study: PBMCs, B-cell-depleted T cells, or T cells provided the cDNA or gDNA that made up the material.

As originally analysed: It was from reference gene primer amplification that nucleated cell counts were estimated. Here immunoSEQ multiplex PCR was the method, and the copy in TCRdb shows in-frame clones only, minus some. V, J and clone size were drawn from that table, and D and trimming were deduced from the DNA. This table has some 170,000 clones, around 84% appearing once. Germline CDR1 reads ENHRY; CDR2 reads SYGVKD. Trimming removed 6 bases at V and 0 bases at J, with 11 bases between. CDR3 length: 14 amino acids. Donors were grouped by their self-reported clinical history. This clone was recorded only once.

The sequence came from a man in his fifties who had recovered from COVID-19. The material sequenced was PBMCs or T cells enriched from blood (not recorded which). The chain carries TRBV10-3 and TRBJ1-1; the D gene is possibly TRBD1 (6 bases). This CDR3 is CAISPGQVNTEAFF. CDR3 nucleotide sequence: TGTGCCATCAGCCCGGGACAAGTGAACACTGAAGCTTTCTTT.